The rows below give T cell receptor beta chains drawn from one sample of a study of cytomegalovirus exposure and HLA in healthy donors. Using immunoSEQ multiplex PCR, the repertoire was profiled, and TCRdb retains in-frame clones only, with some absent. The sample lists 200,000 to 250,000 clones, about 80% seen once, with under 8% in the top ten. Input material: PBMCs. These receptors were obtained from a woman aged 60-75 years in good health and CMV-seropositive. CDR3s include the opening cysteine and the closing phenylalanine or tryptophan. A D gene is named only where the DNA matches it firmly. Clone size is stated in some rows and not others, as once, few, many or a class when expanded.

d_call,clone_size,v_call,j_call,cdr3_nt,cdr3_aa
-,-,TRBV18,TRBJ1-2,TGTGCCAGCTCACCACGACAGGCGGACTATGGCTACACCTTC,CASSPRQADYGYTF
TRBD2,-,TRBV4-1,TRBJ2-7,TGCGCCAGCAGTCGCCCCCAGGGCGGGGGCTCCTACGAGCAGTACTTC,CASSRPQGGGSYEQYF
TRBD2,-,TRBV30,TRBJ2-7,TGTGCCTGGAGTGAGGCGGGAGTTCCGCTCGAGCAGTACTTC,CAWSEAGVPLEQYF
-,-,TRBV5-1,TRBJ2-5,TGCGCCAGCAGCAGCGAGGGTCGAGAGACCCAGTACTTC,CASSSEGRETQYF
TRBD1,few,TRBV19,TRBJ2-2,TGTGCCAGTAGCTTGGGACAGGGGGGCACCGGGGAGCTGTTTTTT,CASSLGQGGTGELFF
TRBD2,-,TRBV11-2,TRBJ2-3,TGTGCCAGCAGCCCACTAGCGGGGACTAGCACAGATACGCAGTATTTT,CASSPLAGTSTDTQYF
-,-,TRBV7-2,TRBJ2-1,TGTGCCAGCAGCTACCGGGACTCCAACCGCTACAATGAGCAGTTCTTC,CASSYRDSNRYNEQFF
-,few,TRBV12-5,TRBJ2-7,TGTGCTAGTGGCCGCCAGGGGTACGAGCAGTACTTC,CASGRQGYEQYF
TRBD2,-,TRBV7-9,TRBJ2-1,TGTGCCAGCAGCCCATCCGGGACTAGCGACTACAATGAGCAGTTCTTC,CASSPSGTSDYNEQFF
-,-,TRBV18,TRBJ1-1,TGTGCCAGCTCACCGACAGCAATGAACACTGAAGCTTTCTTT,CASSPTAMNTEAFF
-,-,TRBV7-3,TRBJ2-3,TGTGCCAGCAGCTCCTATACAGGGTCGGCGGCAGATACGCAGTATTTT,CASSSYTGSAADTQYF
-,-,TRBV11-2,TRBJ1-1,TGTGCCAGCAGCCCCTGGGGGAGGGGCGCCAATGCTTTCTTT,CASSPWGRGANAFF
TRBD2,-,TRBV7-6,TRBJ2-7,TGTGCCAGCAGCTTAGGTTCTTTCAGCGGGACTAACTCCTACGAGCAGTACTTC,CASSLGSFSGTNSYEQYF
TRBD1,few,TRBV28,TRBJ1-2,TGTGCCAGCATGACAGGGTTTGACTATGGCTACACCTTC,CASMTGFDYGYTF
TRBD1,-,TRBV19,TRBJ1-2,TGTGCCAGTAGTCCGGACAGGGGGTTTTCGGATGGCTACACCTTC,CASSPDRGFSDGYTF
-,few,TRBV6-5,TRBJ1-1,TGTGCCAGCAGTTTATCGGGAGTGGCTTTCTTT,CASSLSGVAFF
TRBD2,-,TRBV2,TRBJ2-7,TGTGCCATACCCGTTAGCGGGAGATCCTACGAGCAGTACTTC,CAIPVSGRSYEQYF
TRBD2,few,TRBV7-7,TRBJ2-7,TGTGCCAGCAGTCCCGGGACTAGCGGACCGGGGCAGTACTTC,CASSPGTSGPGQYF
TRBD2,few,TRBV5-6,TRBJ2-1,TGTGCCAGCAGCTTGGGACTAGCCATTGAGCAGTTCTTC,CASSLGLAIEQFF
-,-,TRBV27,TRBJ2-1,TGTGCCAGCACCAAGGGGCTAGTAGGGTATGAGCAGTTCTTC,CASTKGLVGYEQFF